What follows are 29 T cell receptor beta chains derived from one specimen sequenced in a study of radiotherapy plus CTLA-4 blockade in lung cancer. Some clones are missing from TCRdb's copy, which holds only in-frame ones; the method was immunoSEQ multiplex PCR. The table records roughly 120,000 clones, roughly 80% of them present only once. Sequencing used peripheral blood, obtained from a patient treated with radiotherapy plus ipilimumab. Receptor source: a human donor with non-small cell lung cancer who had a partial response to radiotherapy plus ipilimumab.

This CDR3 reads CASSLDNSGNTIYF. CDR3 coding DNA: TGTGCCAGTTCCCTGGACAACTCTGGAAACACCATATATTTT. The V gene is TRBV18, the J gene TRBJ1-3, with D possibly TRBD1 on 5 matching bases. Germline V CDR1 and CDR2: KGHSH, LQKENI. V dropped 9 bases and J dropped 0 bases, with 12 bases sitting between them. The CDR3 is 14 amino acids. Combining the CDR3 with reference TRBV18 and TRBJ1-3 gives the whole variable domain NAGVMQNPRHLVRRRGQEARLRCSPMKGHSHVYWYRQLPEEGLKFMVYLQKENIIDESGMPKERFSAEFPKEGPSILRIQQVVRGDSAAYFCASSLDNSGNTIYFGEGSWLTVV.

CDR3 in amino acids: CASSWGTSGSYEQYF. CDR3 coding DNA: TGTGCCAGCAGCTGGGGGACTAGCGGGAGCTACGAGCAGTACTTC. The chain joins TRBV5-5 to TRBJ2-7, with TRBD2 identical over 14 bases. Germline-derived CDR1 and CDR2 are SGHKS and YYEKEE (reference sequence). The CDR3 has 15 residues. Germline trimming cut 3 bases from V and 3 bases from J; bases unmatched to any gene: 2. Filled out from reference TRBV5-5 and TRBJ2-7, the complete variable domain reads DAGVTQSPTHLIKTRGQQVTLRCSPISGHKSVSWYQQVLGQGPQFIFQYYEKEERGRGNFPDRFSARQFPNYSSELNVNALLLGDSALYLCASSWGTSGSYEQYFGPGTRLTVT.

The chain couples TRBV16 to TRBJ1-5, with 7 positions matching TRBD1. Germline CDR1 is KGHSY and CDR2 is FQNENV. Trimming at V came to 4 bases and at J to 2 bases, leaving 5 bases not matched to a gene. The length of the CDR3 is 15 residues. In nucleotides, the CDR3 is TGTGCCAGCAGCCCCGGACAGGTAGGCAATCAGCCCCAGCATTTT. Translated, it gives CASSPGQVGNQPQHF.

The CDR3 reads CASSMETGTSGRWGTQYF. The CDR3 coding sequence is TGTGCCAGTAGTATGGAAACCGGGACTAGCGGGAGATGGGGGACCCAGTACTTC. The rearrangement links TRBV19 to TRBJ2-5; TRBD2 aligns across 14 bases. Unmatched junction bases numbered 13, after V lost 3 bases and J lost 7 bases. This CDR3 region has 18 residues. The germline CDR1 and CDR2 sequences are LNHDA and SQIVND (reference sequence).

The chain combines TRBV25-1 with TRBJ2-3; 10 bases match TRBD2. Unmatched junction bases numbered 2, after V lost 3 bases and J lost 5 bases. Germline V lookup: CDR1 MGHDK, CDR2 SYGVNS. The CDR3 runs to 14 residues. The CDR3 loop reads CASSDLAGGDTQYF. The CDR3 nucleotides read TGTGCCAGCAGTGATTTAGCGGGAGGAGATACGCAGTATTTT.

V and J are TRBV11-1 and TRBJ1-1, with unresolved D. CDR1 is SGHAT, CDR2 FQDESV, per germline (reference sequence). This CDR3 contains 14 residues. V gave up 1 base and J gave up 6 bases, with 12 bases separating them. The CDR3 spells CASSLGSGFAEAFF. The CDR3 DNA reads TGTGCCAGCAGCTTAGGGTCGGGATTCGCTGAAGCTTTCTTT.

V is TRBV5-6 and J is TRBJ1-6, with 8 bases identical to TRBD1. Per the germline V gene, CDR1 is SGHDT and CDR2 is YYEEEE. The CDR3 loop spans 14 amino acids. Trimming cost V 2 bases and J 6 bases; bases outside gene matches: 1. CDR3 sequence reads: CASSFGQGNSPLHF. In DNA, the CDR3 is TGTGCCAGCAGCTTTGGACAGGGTAATTCACCCCTCCACTTT.

The V and J genes are TRBV4-1 and TRBJ2-1; 8 bases are a match to TRBD2. Germline V gene sequence: CDR1 MGHRA, CDR2 YSYEKL. V lost 8 bases to trimming and J lost 8 bases; unmatched junction nucleotides: 17. The CDR3 contains 16 residues. This CDR3 reads CASSSVGTRIFDEQFF. CDR3 in DNA: TGCGCCAGCTCCTCCGTTGGGACTAGGATTTTCGATGAGCAGTTCTTC.

This rearrangement joins TRBV28 to TRBJ2-7; D possibly corresponds to TRBD2 (6 bases). Germline CDR1 is MDHEN and CDR2 is SYDVKM. This CDR3 spans 15 amino acids. V lost 5 bases to trimming and J lost 4 bases, with 18 bases between them. The CDR3 nucleotides read TGTGCCAGCAGTACTAGCACCGGGACGGATTACGAGCAGTACTTC. Protein: CASSTSTGTDYEQYF.

This clone was found once. The chain links TRBV18 to TRBJ1-5; TRBD1 might be the D (5 bases). Germline V gives CDR1 KGHSH, CDR2 LQKENI. V was pared by 4 bases and J by 0 bases, with 10 bases between. This CDR3 has 15 amino acids. The CDR3: CASSQGTVSNQPQHF. The CDR3 DNA follows: TGTGCCAGCTCACAGGGGACTGTTAGCAATCAGCCCCAGCATTTT.

This clone was observed a single time. This chain connects TRBV4-1 to TRBJ2-7; maybe TRBD2 (5 bases). Deletions cut 3 bases from V and 0 bases from J, with 12 bases between. CDR3 length equals 15 residues. CDR1 MGHRA and CDR2 YSYEKL come from the germline V gene. The CDR3 loop reads CASSHSGSRSYEQYF. The CDR3 DNA sequence: TGCGCCAGCAGCCACAGCGGATCCCGCTCCTACGAGCAGTACTTC.

This rearrangement joins TRBV10-1 to TRBJ2-1, with D possibly TRBD2 on 6 matching bases. Germline V gene sequence: CDR1 WNHNN, CDR2 SYGVQD (reference sequence). This CDR3 comprises 15 residues. V was shortened by 2 bases and J by 9 bases, with 17 bases between the two germline ends. The CDR3 sequence is CASSERRGRDREQFF. As DNA, the CDR3 is TGCGCCAGCAGTGAGAGGCGGGGAAGGGATCGTGAGCAGTTCTTC.

The genes are TRBV7-3 and TRBJ2-5; 9 nucleotides line up with TRBD2. In germline, CDR1 is SGHTA, CDR2 FQGTGA. CDR3 length: 15 amino acids. V lost 6 bases and J lost 5; bases outside the gene matches: 10. The CDR3 DNA reads TGTGCCAGCAGTAAAGCGGGAGGCCTCGGGGAGACCCAGTACTTC. Translation gives CASSKAGGLGETQYF.

The chain couples TRBV6-1 to TRBJ2-6; 8 bases line up with TRBD1. Germline V CDR1 and CDR2: MNHNS, SASEGT. V gave up 4 bases and J gave up 2 bases; unmatched junction bases: 10. The length of the CDR3 is 18 residues. The CDR3 sequence is CASSARTGTAPGANVLTF. In DNA form, the CDR3 reads TGTGCCAGCAGTGCTCGGACAGGGACTGCCCCTGGGGCCAACGTCCTGACTTTC.

The rearrangement uses TRBV7-2 and TRBJ2-5, with a tentative D call TRBD2 (5 bases). Germline CDR1 and CDR2: SGHTA and FQGNSA. The CDR3 length is 15 residues. Trimming removed 1 base from V and 4 bases from J, with 13 bases in between. CDR3 coding DNA: TGTGCCAGCAGCTTAGACCTTAGCGTGGTAGAGACCCAGTACTTC. This translates into CASSLDLSVVETQYF.

The chain has TRBV25-1 and TRBJ2-7; D possibly corresponds to TRBD1 (6 bases). The ends were cut back, 5 bases at V and 5 bases at J, with 19 bases in the middle. CDR3 length: 15 amino acids. The V gene's germline CDR1 is MGHDK and CDR2 SYGVNS. DNA for the CDR3: TGTGCCAGCAGTAAGGCTGGCACAGGGTCCAACGAGCAGTACGTC. Translating gives CASSKAGTGSNEQYV.

The chain couples TRBV6-1 to TRBJ2-1; D unresolved. The CDR3 length is 14 residues. Per the germline V gene, CDR1 is MNHNS and CDR2 is SASEGT. Trimming stripped 8 bases from V and 1 base from J, with 12 bases between. The CDR3 bases are TGTGCCAGCTCTGATCCGAGGTCCTACAATGAGCAGTTCTTC. Protein sequence: CASSDPRSYNEQFF.

This clone was seen once. The rearrangement uses TRBV28 and TRBJ2-5; 9 positions agree with TRBD2. With 4 bases clipped from V and 3 bases from J, the junction kept 15 bases outside the gene matches. From germline, CDR1 is MDHEN and CDR2 SYDVKM. There are 18 residues in the CDR3. The CDR3 loop reads CASSSRRSGRTEKETQYF. The CDR3 DNA follows: TGTGCCAGCAGTTCCCGACGGAGCGGGAGGACGGAAAAAGAGACCCAGTACTTC.

The rearrangement joins TRBV6-1 to TRBJ2-5, with 10 positions matching TRBD2. Trimming at V came to 10 bases and at J to 3 bases, leaving 5 bases not matched to a gene. CDR1 and CDR2 (germline): MNHNS, SASEGT. The CDR3 is 13 amino acids. CDR3 region: CATGGLAEETQYF. CDR3 DNA: TGTGCCACGGGCGGACTAGCGGAAGAGACCCAGTACTTC.

The gene calls are TRBV5-8 and TRBJ2-7; weak D call: TRBD1 (5 bases). This CDR3 is 16 amino acids long. V was trimmed by 2 bases and J by 0 bases, leaving 15 bases between them. Germline CDR1 SGHTS, CDR2 YDEGEE. CDR3: CASSFPVRQGSYEQYF. In DNA form, the CDR3 reads TGTGCCAGCAGCTTTCCCGTCAGGCAGGGCTCCTACGAGCAGTACTTC.

This chain connects TRBV15 to TRBJ2-3, with D maybe TRBD1 (6 bases). There are 16 residues in the CDR3. Germline CDR1 and CDR2: LNHNV and YYDKDF (reference sequence). Trimming stripped 1 base from V and 7 bases from J, with 18 bases between. The CDR3 protein is CATSRVSTGDKNTQYF. In DNA, the CDR3 is TGTGCCACCAGCAGAGTGTCGACAGGTGACAAGAATACGCAGTATTTT.

The V call is TRBV2, the J call TRBJ2-1, with TRBD1 identical over 7 bases. The CDR3 spans 14 residues. V shed 8 bases and J 0 bases; nucleotides not matched to a gene: 4. Germline V CDR1 and CDR2: SNHLY, FYNNEI. This CDR3 reads CASRHRGSYNEQFF. CDR3 nucleotide sequence: TGTGCCAGCCGGCACAGGGGCTCCTACAATGAGCAGTTCTTC.

The chain uses TRBV4-1 and TRBJ2-1; 7 bases align to TRBD2. V lost 1 base to trimming and J lost 7 bases; unmatched junction nucleotides: 13. Germline values: CDR1 MGHRA, CDR2 YSYEKL. CDR3 length equals 17 residues. CDR3 bases: TGCGCCAGCAGCCAAGCAGCGGGAACACCCTCCGGGAATGAGCAGTTCTTC. Its translation is CASSQAAGTPSGNEQFF.

The J gene is TRBJ2-5, the V gene TRBV28, with TRBD2 matching 14 bases. The CDR3 is 18 residues long. V trimming: 6 bases; J trimming: 7 bases; junction bases outside the gene matches: 16. Germline CDR1 MDHEN, CDR2 SYDVKM. CDR3 nucleotide sequence: TGTGCCAGCAGCGATGACAGACCCGGGACTAGCGGGAGTGGGACCCAGTACTTC. Amino acid sequence: CASSDDRPGTSGSGTQYF.

This sequence joins TRBV7-2 and TRBJ2-2, with D perhaps matching TRBD1 (6 bases). The CDR3 spans 16 residues. V lost 2 bases and J lost 4, with 14 bases in between. Germline loops: CDR1 SGHTA, CDR2 FQGNSA. The CDR3 DNA reads TGTGCCAGCAGCTTACTTACAGGGCTTAGCACCGGGGAGCTGTTTTTT. This gives the protein CASSLLTGLSTGELFF.

This clone was counted between two and nine times. The chain is built from TRBV7-9 and TRBJ1-3, with D unresolved. The CDR3 extends over 14 amino acids. Germline CDR1 SEHNR, CDR2 FQNEAQ (reference sequence). Trimming left V 7 bases short and J 8 bases short, with 18 bases between. The CDR3 spells CASNPSAGGDTIYF. The CDR3 DNA reads TGTGCCAGCAACCCGTCCGCCGGCGGGGACACCATATATTTT. The full variable domain, in which reference TRBV7-9 and TRBJ1-3 provide the parts outside the CDR3, is DTGVSQNPRHKITKRGQNVTFRCDPISEHNRLYWYRQTLGQGPEFLTYFQNEAQLEKSRLLSDRFSAERPKGSFSTLEIQRTEQGDSAMYLCASNPSAGGDTIYFGEGSWLTVV.

CDR3 DNA: TGTGCCAGCAGTGAAGCTTGGGGCTACAATTCACCCCTCCACTTT. Protein sequence: CASSEAWGYNSPLHF. V and J are TRBV6-1 and TRBJ1-6; D might be TRBD1 (5 bases). CDR1 is MNHNS, CDR2 SASEGT, per germline. With 0 bases removed from V and 7 bases from J, the gap between germline ends came to 10 bases. CDR3 size: 15 residues.

The J gene is TRBJ2-7, the V gene TRBV6-5, with D possibly being TRBD1 or TRBD2 (5 bases each). Germline values: CDR1 MNHEY, CDR2 SVGAGI. This CDR3 comprises 12 residues. The V and J ends lost 5 bases and 9 bases respectively, with 14 bases between them. CDR3 nucleotides: TGTGCCAGCAGTAGAACCCTGAGGGGGCAGTACGTC. Its translation: CASSRTLRGQYV.

This clone turned up a few times. The rearrangement links TRBV2 to TRBJ2-3, with a possible D match to TRBD1 (6 bases). Per germline, CDR1 SNHLY and CDR2 FYNNEI. V was clipped by 6 bases and J by 4 bases, with 11 bases between them. CDR3 length: 13 amino acids. CDR3 coding DNA: TGTGCCAGCAGCACAGGGATCGCAGATACGCAGTATTTT. Its translation: CASSTGIADTQYF.